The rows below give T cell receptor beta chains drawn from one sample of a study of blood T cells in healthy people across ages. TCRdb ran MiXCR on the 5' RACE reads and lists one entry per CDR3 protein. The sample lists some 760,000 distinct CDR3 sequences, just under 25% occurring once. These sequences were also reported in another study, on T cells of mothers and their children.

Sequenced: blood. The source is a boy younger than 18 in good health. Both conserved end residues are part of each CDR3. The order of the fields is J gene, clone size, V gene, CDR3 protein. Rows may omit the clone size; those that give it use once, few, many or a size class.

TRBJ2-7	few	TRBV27	CASRIPGAYEQYF
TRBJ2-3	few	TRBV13	CASSFDRREDTQYF
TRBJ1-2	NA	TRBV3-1	CASSQVPNYGYTF
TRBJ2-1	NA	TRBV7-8	CASSLVGWYLAGVNNEQFF
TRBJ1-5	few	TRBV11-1	CASSLAEGQPFHFGNDLRCQPQHF
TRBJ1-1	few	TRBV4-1	CASSQDSETALNLLEAFF
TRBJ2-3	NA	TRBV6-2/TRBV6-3	CASSPDVSSTQYF
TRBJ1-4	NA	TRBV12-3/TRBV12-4	CASSLARRGWEKLFF
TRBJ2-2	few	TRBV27	CASSRDTGTNTGELFF
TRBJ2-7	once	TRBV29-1	CSVGWDRGPYEQYF
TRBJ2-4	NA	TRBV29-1	CSVKGENKNIQYF
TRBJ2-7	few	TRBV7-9	CASSTDHYEQYF
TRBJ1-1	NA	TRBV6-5	CASSRPTGMGEAFF
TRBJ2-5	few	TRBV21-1	CASNPRPSGEFTYQETQYF
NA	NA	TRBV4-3	CASSQDLGRYNEQFF
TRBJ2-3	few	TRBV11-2	CASSVMIDTQYF
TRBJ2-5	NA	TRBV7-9	CASSLWREGRETQYF
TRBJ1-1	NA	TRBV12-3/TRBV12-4	CASSRQVEAPEAFF
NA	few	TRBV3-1	CASSQGGRSAEQYF
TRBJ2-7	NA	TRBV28	CASSPSGSANEQYF
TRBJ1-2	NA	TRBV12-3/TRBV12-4	CASTAETTSNYGYTF
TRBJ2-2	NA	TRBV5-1	CASSLTTSNTGELFF
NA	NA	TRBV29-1	CSVEVGGRYEQYF
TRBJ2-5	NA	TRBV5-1	CASSGGRTAVQETQYF
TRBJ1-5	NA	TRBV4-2	CASSQDPTVNQPQHF
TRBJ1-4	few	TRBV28	CASSTGGQGSEKLFF
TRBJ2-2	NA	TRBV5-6	CASSLGLTTNTGELFF
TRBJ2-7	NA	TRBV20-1	CSARVLGSSEQYF
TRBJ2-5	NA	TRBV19	CASSNLVLGETQYF
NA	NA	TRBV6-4	CASSDSISLGLVEETQYF
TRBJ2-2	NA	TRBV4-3	CASSQWDRGPNTGELFF
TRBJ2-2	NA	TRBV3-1	CASSQDRDSYTGELFF
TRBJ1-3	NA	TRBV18	CGSSPRDAFSGNTIYF
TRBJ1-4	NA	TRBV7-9	CASSSRTGAPDEKLFF
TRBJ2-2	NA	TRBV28	CASSSPEITGELFF
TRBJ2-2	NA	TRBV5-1	CASSVGGAGTGELFF
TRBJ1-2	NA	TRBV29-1	CSVEKGQGFYGYTF
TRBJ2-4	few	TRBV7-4	CASSLAGLAGGPAKNIQYF
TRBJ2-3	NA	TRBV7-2	CASSLEGEADTQYF
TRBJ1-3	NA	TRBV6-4	CASRGQGSGNTIYF
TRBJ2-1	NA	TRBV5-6	CASRWGTSGYNEQFF
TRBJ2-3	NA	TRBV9	CASSVTPGLADTDTQYF
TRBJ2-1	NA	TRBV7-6	CASSLLAGGGSEQFF
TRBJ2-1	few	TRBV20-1	CSAEGGRDDEQFF
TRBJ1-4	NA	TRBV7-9	CASSQGSEKLFF
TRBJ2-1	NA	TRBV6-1	CASSDGGEQFF
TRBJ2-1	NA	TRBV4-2	CASSLTPRGYYNEQFF
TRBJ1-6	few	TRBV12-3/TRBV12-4	CASTLGQGYNSPLHF
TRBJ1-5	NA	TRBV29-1	CSVEARYGEPQHF
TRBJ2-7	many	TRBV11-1	CASSLGSIYEQYF
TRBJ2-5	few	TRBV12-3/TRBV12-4	CASGGLAGYETQYF
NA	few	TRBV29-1	CSARTEGDEQFF
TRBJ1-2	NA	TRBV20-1	CSAWDSLGYTF